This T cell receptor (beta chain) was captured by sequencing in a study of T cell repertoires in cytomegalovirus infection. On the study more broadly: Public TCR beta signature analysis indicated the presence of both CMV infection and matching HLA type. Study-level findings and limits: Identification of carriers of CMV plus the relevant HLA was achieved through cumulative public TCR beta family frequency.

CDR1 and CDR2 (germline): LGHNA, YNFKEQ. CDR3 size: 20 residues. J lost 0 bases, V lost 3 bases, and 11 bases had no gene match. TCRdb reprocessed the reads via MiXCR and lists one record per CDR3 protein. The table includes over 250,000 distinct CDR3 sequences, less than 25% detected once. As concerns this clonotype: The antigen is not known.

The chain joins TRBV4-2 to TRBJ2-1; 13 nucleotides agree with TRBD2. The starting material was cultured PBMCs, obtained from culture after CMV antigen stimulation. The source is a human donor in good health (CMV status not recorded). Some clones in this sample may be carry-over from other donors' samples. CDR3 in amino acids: CASSHGAGLAGRGSYNEQFF. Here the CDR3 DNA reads TGTGCCAGCAGCCACGGGGCGGGACTAGCGGGACGGGGCTCCTACAATGAGCAGTTCTTC.